The next 5 T cell receptor beta chains were all read from a single sample in a study of Ad26.COV2.S vaccination and SARS-CoV-2 variants. Clones were sequenced by immunoSEQ multiplex PCR, and TCRdb holds only the in-frame ones, with some missing. The sample records 430,000 or so clones, over 75% being singletons. Treatment specified: roughly 19 received Ad26.COV2.S at low or high dose, single or two shots; a few received placebo; per-sample allocation not given. The samples date from day 63 after the first vaccine or placebo injection. Source: peripheral blood, taken in a trial of Ad26.COV2.S vaccine versus placebo. These receptors were taken from a person between 18 and 59 years old who received the Ad26.COV2.S COVID-19 vaccine or a placebo.

This sequence joins TRBV4-3 and TRBJ2-3; D unresolved. The germline V gene encodes CDR1 LGHNA and CDR2 YSLEER. The CDR3 loop spans 12 amino acids. Between the trimmed V and J ends, which lost 2 bases and 7 bases, there was a span of 7 bases. Here the CDR3 reads CASSQLGNTQYF. The DNA for the CDR3 is TGCGCCAGCAGCCAACTGGGGAATACGCAGTATTTT.

This clone has just one count. The rearrangement joins TRBV27 to TRBJ2-1; D call uncertain. The CDR3 loop spans 15 amino acids. Germline V gene lookup returns CDR1 MNHEY and CDR2 SMNVEV (reference sequence). Trimming removed 6 bases from V and 1 base from J, with 13 bases in between. DNA of the CDR3: TGTGCCAGCAGCCTCCAACCGGTATCCTACAATGAGCAGTTCTTC. Amino acid sequence: CASSLQPVSYNEQFF.

The chain has TRBV18 and TRBJ1-3, with D possibly being TRBD1 (6 bases). The CDR3 is 15 amino acids. Looked up from germline, CDR1 is KGHSH and CDR2 is LQKENI. Trimming removed 5 bases from V and 9 bases from J, with 20 bases in between. CDR3 nucleotides: TGTGCCAGCTCAGCCCGGGACATTGCTTTAAGCACCATATATTTT. Amino acids: CASSARDIALSTIYF.

The chain is built from TRBV10-3 and TRBJ2-1; 10 bases fit TRBD1. The CDR3 runs to 14 residues. J lost 4 bases, V lost 5 bases, and 2 bases had no gene match. Germline V gene sequence: CDR1 ENHRY, CDR2 SYGVKD. The DNA for the CDR3 is TGTGCCATCAGTCGGGACAGGGGATACAATGAGCAGTTCTTC. This encodes CAISRDRGYNEQFF.

This clone was found a few times. V gene TRBV2 combines with J gene TRBJ1-2; D gene unclear. The CDR3 runs to 14 residues. Per the germline V gene, CDR1 is SNHLY and CDR2 is FYNNEI. Trimming took 7 bases from V and 8 from J, leaving 20 bases between them. The CDR3 loop reads CASTLGRGQEGYTF. CDR3 in DNA: TGTGCCAGCACCCTTGGACGTGGCCAGGAAGGCTACACCTTC.